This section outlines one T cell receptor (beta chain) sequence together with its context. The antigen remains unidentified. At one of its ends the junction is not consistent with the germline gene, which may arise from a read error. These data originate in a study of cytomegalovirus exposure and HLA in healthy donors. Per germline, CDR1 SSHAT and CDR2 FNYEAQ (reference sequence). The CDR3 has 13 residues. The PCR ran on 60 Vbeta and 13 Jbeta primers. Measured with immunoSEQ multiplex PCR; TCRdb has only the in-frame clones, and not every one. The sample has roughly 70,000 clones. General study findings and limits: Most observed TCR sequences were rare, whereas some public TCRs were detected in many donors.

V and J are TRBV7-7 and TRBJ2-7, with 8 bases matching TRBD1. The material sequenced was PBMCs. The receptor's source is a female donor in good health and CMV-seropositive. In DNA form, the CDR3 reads TGTGCTAGCAGCCCCGGACAGGGAGGCGAGCAGTACTTC. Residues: CASSPGQGGEQYF.